These 15 T cell receptor beta chains originate from one sample sequenced in a study of PD-1 blockade in classical Hodgkin lymphoma. Time point defined: cycle 4 day 1 (C4D1), after 6 weeks of nivolumab. Every patient relapsed after autologous stem cell transplantation, and brentuximab vedotin exposure varied. The CD4+ T cells used were purified from thawed PBMCs through magnetic negative selection. TCRdb keeps only in-frame clones here, not all; method: immunoSEQ multiplex PCR. The profile covers about 30,000 clones, with approximately 90% appearing a single time and roughly 0.48% taken by the ten largest. The material sequenced was CD4+ T cells from blood, taken before the fourth cycle of nivolumab. These receptor sequences come from a human donor with classical Hodgkin lymphoma.

In the case of this clone: This specimen includes other DNA sequences encoding the same CDR3. The gene calls are TRBV28 and TRBJ2-7, with 9 bases identical to TRBD2. Germline trimming cut 3 bases from V and 4 bases from J; bases unmatched to any gene: 4. CDR1 and CDR2 (germline): MDHEN, SYDVKM. CDR3 length equals 14 residues. As DNA, the CDR3 is TGTGCCAGCAGTTTTTGGAGCGGGGGGTACGAGCAGTACTTC. Its translation is CASSFWSGGYEQYF. Full variable domain (missing parts from reference TRBV28 and TRBJ2-7): DVKVTQSSRYLVKRTGEKVFLECVQDMDHENMFWYRQDPGLGLRLIYFSYDVKMKEKGDIPEGYSVSREKKERFSLILESASTNQTSMYLCASSFWSGGYEQYFGPGTRLTVT.

The genes are TRBV28 and TRBJ2-2; D is possibly TRBD1 (6 bases). The CDR3 loop spans 16 amino acids. The V gene's germline CDR1 is MDHEN and CDR2 SYDVKM. V was pared by 3 bases and J by 6 bases, with 17 bases between. The CDR3 loop is CASSFPIQGWSGELFF. The CDR3, as DNA: TGTGCCAGCAGTTTTCCGATACAGGGTTGGTCCGGGGAGCTGTTTTTT.

This clone has a single count. The chain employs TRBV10-1 and TRBJ2-7; no definite D call. The CDR3 runs 15 residues. The V and J ends lost 2 bases and 3 bases respectively, with 14 bases between them. Looked up from germline, CDR1 is WNHNN and CDR2 is SYGVQD (reference sequence). CDR3 in DNA: TGCGCCAGCAGTGAGGGCCCAGGAGATGTCTACGAGCAGTACTTC. It codes for CASSEGPGDVYEQYF.

The sample holds one count of this clone. The chain is built from TRBV27 and TRBJ2-7; D is ambiguous. Germline assignment: CDR1 MNHEY and CDR2 SMNVEV (reference sequence). The CDR3 consists of 13 residues. With 3 bases removed from V and 3 bases from J, the gap between germline ends came to 9 bases. CDR3 sequence (DNA): TGTGCCAGCAGTTTCCACTCAGACTACGAGCAGTACTTC. This sequence encodes CASSFHSDYEQYF.

The rearrangement uses TRBV5-1 and TRBJ1-6; TRBD1 agrees at 8 bases. From germline, CDR1 is SGHRS and CDR2 YFSETQ. Trimming took 5 bases from V and 0 from J; bases not matched to a gene: 7. The CDR3 runs 17 residues. CDR3 protein: CASRVGTGISYNSPLHF. The CDR3 DNA sequence: TGCGCCAGCAGAGTTGGGACAGGCATCTCCTATAATTCACCCCTCCACTTT.

The chain uses TRBV5-6 and TRBJ2-7; D is unclear. Trimming left V 0 bases short and J 7 bases short, with 11 bases between. The CDR3 extends over 13 amino acids. CDR1 and CDR2 from the germline V gene are SGHDT and YYEEEE. CDR3 in amino acids: CASSLGPVGEQYF. The CDR3 region has the DNA TGTGCCAGCAGCTTGGGCCCGGTGGGGGAGCAGTACTTC.

This sequence joins TRBV29-1 and TRBJ2-7; TRBD1 matches at 9 bases. The CDR3 covers 12 residues. V shed 4 bases and J 4 bases; nucleotides not matched to a gene: 2. The germline CDR1 and CDR2 sequences are SQVTM and ANQGSEA. Here the CDR3 DNA reads TGCAGCGTTGGGACAGGGGTTTACGAGCAGTACTTC. Protein product: CSVGTGVYEQYF.

This clone has more than one count but fewer than ten. The genes are TRBV28 and TRBJ2-5, with D hard to call. CDR1 and CDR2 (germline): MDHEN, SYDVKM. This CDR3 is 14 amino acids long. The V end lost 6 bases, the J end lost 6 bases, and 17 bases lay between the germline ends. DNA for the CDR3: TGTGCCAGCAGCCGCGAGCGCGGCTTACAGACCCAGTACTTC. This gives the protein CASSRERGLQTQYF.

The chain recombines TRBV4-1 with TRBJ2-1, with TRBD2 identical over 8 bases. The V and J ends lost 4 bases and 3 bases, in that order; junction bases with no gene match: 8. Germline assignment: CDR1 MGHRA and CDR2 YSYEKL. The CDR3 is 16 amino acids. The CDR3 region is CASSLDGGGFYNEQFF. DNA for the CDR3: TGCGCCAGCAGCCTCGACGGGGGGGGGTTCTACAATGAGCAGTTCTTC.

CDR3 in DNA: TGTGCCAGCAGCTCCCGGACTAGCTTTGGCAATGAGCAGTTCTTC. Its translation is CASSSRTSFGNEQFF. The chain uses TRBV11-2 and TRBJ2-1; 8 bases line up with TRBD2. V was pared by 4 bases and J by 6 bases, with 8 bases of the junction left unmatched. The CDR3 loop spans 15 amino acids. CDR1 SGHAT and CDR2 FQNNGV come from the germline V gene.

The chain links TRBV6-1 to TRBJ1-2; no definite D call. Germline V CDR1 and CDR2: MNHNS, SASEGT. The CDR3 is 16 amino acids. V was shortened by 0 bases and J by 0 bases, with 11 bases between the two germline ends. CDR3 residues: CASSEARPQANYGYTF. CDR3 in DNA: TGTGCCAGCAGTGAAGCACGACCACAAGCTAACTATGGCTACACCTTC.

The J gene is TRBJ2-5, the V gene TRBV4-2; the match to TRBD2 covers 9 bases. The CDR3 extends over 15 amino acids. Germline assignment: CDR1 LGHNA and CDR2 YNFKEQ. Trimming cost V 3 bases and J 3 bases; bases outside gene matches: 5. In DNA form, the CDR3 reads TGTGCCAGCAGCCACGGGACTAGCCCAGAAGAGACCCAGTACTTC. Amino acids: CASSHGTSPEETQYF.

The rearrangement joins TRBV19 to TRBJ2-7; TRBD2 aligns across 9 bases. Germline V gene sequence: CDR1 LNHDA, CDR2 SQIVND (reference sequence). V dropped 7 bases and J dropped 1; count of bases not matched to a gene: 8. The CDR3 consists of 15 residues. CDR3 sequence: CASNEREDQSYEQYF. The CDR3 nucleotides read TGTGCCAGTAATGAGCGGGAGGACCAATCCTACGAGCAGTACTTC.

V and J are TRBV11-1 and TRBJ1-2; D might be TRBD1 (6 bases). Between the trimmed V and J ends, which lost 4 bases and 5 bases, there was a span of 17 bases. The CDR3 length is 15 residues. Germline CDR1 is SGHAT and CDR2 is FQDESV (reference sequence). The CDR3 nucleotides are TGTGCCAGCAGCTCTACCTACGGGACACCATATGGCTACACCTTC. Amino acid sequence: CASSSTYGTPYGYTF.

The J gene is TRBJ2-5, the V gene TRBV5-6; no definite D call. V lost 1 base and J lost 5, with 15 bases in between. This CDR3 is 15 amino acids long. The germline V gene has CDR1 SGHDT and CDR2 YYEEEE. CDR3 amino acids: CASSLYTGQMETQYF. The CDR3 region has the DNA TGTGCCAGCAGCTTGTATACCGGTCAGATGGAGACCCAGTACTTC.